This TCR beta chain emerged from a study of blood T cell repertoires in COVID-19. Study at large: Researchers got acute and convalescent COVID-19 samples from the United States, Italy and Spain. Nucleic acid was either cDNA or gDNA, and it came from T cells, B-cell-depleted T cells, or PBMCs.

CDR1 is DFQATT, CDR2 SNEGSKA, per germline (reference sequence). Trimming took off 6 bases at V and 2 bases at J, with 6 bases between the two ends. The CDR3 is made up of 11 amino acids. Profiling relied on immunoSEQ multiplex PCR, and the TCRdb table lists in-frame clones only, not all of them. The sample shows roughly 50,000 clones, approximately 90% of them seen only once. The clonotype was recovered from an older woman with active COVID-19. V is TRBV20-1 and J is TRBJ2-3, with unresolved D. Specimen: peripheral blood. The CDR3 sequence is CSALFTDTQYF. The CDR3 nucleotides are TGCAGTGCCCTCTTCACAGATACGCAGTATTTT.